This T cell receptor beta chain was captured in a study of healthy donors' naive CD4 and CD8 T cells. This clonotype came up a few times. This CDR3 is 18 amino acids long. V lost 1 base to trimming and J lost 0 bases, with 21 bases between them. Germline CDR1 reads SQVTM; CDR2 reads ANQGSEA. Each TCR library used about 500 ng of total RNA and a linear amplification protocol. TCRdb re-called the reads with MiXCR, one entry per CDR3 protein. The profile covers about 180,000 distinct CDR3 sequences, with nearly 75% appearing a single time and 2.3% taken by the ten largest. The source of this sequence is a pool of human donors in good health; the sample pools cells from several healthy donors. Sequencing used naive CD4+ and CD8+ T cells sorted from blood, pooled from several donors. This sequence joins TRBV29-1 and TRBJ2-5, with D unresolved. CDR3 amino acids: CSVEGLRRSGPYQETQYF. CDR3 sequence (DNA): TGCAGCGTTGAAGGTCTTAGGAGATCCGGGCCTTACCAAGAGACCCAGTACTTC.